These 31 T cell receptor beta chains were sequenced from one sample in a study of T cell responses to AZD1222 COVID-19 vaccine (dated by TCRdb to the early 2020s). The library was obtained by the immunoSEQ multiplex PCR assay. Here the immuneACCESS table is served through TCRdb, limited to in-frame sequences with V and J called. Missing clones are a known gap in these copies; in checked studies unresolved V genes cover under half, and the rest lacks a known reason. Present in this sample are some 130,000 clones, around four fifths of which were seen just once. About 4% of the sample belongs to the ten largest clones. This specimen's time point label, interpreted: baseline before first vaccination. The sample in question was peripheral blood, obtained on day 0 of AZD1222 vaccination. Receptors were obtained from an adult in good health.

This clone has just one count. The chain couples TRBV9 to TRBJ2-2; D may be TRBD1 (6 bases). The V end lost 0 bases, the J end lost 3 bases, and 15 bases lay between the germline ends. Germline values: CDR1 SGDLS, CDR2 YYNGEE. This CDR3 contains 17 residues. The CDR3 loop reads CASSVVHRAFDTGELFF. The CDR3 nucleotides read TGTGCCAGCAGCGTAGTCCACAGGGCGTTTGACACCGGGGAGCTGTTTTTT.

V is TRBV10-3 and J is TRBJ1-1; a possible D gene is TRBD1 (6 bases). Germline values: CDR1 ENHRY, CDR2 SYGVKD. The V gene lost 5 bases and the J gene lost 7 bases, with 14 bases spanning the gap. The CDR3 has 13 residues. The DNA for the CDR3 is TGTGCCATCAGTTACAGGGAGGAAGTTGAAGCTTTCTTT. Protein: CAISYREEVEAFF.

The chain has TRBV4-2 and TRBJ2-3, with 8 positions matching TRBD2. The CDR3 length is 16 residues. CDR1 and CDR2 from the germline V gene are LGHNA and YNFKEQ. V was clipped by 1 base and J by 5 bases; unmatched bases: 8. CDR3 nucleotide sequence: TGTGCCAGCAGCCAAGCCGGGACTAGGCAACAAGATACGCAGTATTTT. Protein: CASSQAGTRQQDTQYF.

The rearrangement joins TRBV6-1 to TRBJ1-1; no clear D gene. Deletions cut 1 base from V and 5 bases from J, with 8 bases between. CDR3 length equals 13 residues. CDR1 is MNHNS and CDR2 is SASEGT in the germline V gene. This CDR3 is CASSEVDGTEAFF. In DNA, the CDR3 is TGTGCCAGCAGTGAAGTTGACGGGACTGAAGCTTTCTTT.

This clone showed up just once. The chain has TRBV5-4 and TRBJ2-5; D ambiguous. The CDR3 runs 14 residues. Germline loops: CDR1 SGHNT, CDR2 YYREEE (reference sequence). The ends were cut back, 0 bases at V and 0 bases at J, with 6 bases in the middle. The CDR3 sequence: CASSLVGYQETQYF. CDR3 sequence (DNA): TGTGCCAGCAGCTTGGTTGGATACCAAGAGACCCAGTACTTC.

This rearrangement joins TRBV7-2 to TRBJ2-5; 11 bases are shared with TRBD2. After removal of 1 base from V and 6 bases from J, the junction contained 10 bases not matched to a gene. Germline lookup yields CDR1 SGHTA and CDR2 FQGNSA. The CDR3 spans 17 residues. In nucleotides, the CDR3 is TGTGCCAGCAGCTTAGGAACTAGCGGGGGTTGGGGGAAGACCCAGTACTTC. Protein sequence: CASSLGTSGGWGKTQYF.

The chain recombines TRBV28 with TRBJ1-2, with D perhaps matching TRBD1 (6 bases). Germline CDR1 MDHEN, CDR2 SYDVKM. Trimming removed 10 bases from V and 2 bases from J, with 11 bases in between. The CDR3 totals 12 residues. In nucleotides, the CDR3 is TGTGCCACCGGGGGCCTCAACTATGGCTACACCTTC. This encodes CATGGLNYGYTF.

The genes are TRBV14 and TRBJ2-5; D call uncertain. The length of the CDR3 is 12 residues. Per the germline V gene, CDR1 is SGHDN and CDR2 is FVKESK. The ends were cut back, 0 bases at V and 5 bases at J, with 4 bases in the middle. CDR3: CASSQDWETQYF. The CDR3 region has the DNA TGTGCCAGCAGCCAAGATTGGGAGACCCAGTACTTC.

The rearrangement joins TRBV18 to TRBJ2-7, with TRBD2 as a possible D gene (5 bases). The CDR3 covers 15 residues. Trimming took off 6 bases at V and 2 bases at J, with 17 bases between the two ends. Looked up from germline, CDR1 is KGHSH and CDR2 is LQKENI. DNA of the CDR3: TGTGCCAGCTCCCCCGGAGAAGGGAGCCCCTACGAGCAGTACTTC. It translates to CASSPGEGSPYEQYF. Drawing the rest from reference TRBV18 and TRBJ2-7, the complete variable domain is NAGVMQNPRHLVRRRGQEARLRCSPMKGHSHVYWYRQLPEEGLKFMVYLQKENIIDESGMPKERFSAEFPKEGPSILRIQQVVRGDSAAYFCASSPGEGSPYEQYFGPGTRLTVT.

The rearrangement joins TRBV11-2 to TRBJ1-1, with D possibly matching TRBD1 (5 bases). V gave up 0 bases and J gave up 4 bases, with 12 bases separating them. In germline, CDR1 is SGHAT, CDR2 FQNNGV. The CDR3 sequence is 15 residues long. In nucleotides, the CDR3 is TGTGCCAGCAGCTTAGACTCTCCAGGGTTCACTGAAGCTTTCTTT. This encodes CASSLDSPGFTEAFF.

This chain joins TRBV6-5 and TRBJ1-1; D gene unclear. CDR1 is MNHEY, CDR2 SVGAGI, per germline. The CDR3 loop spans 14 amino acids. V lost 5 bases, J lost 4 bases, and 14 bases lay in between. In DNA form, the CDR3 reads TGTGCCAGCAGTCCCGACTCGGAAAGCACTGAAGCTTTCTTT. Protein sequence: CASSPDSESTEAFF.

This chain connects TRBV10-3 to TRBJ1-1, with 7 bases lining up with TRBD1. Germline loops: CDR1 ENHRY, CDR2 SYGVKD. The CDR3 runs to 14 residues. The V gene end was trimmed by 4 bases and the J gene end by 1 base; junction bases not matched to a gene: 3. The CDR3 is CAISGGQPNTEAFF. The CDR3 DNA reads TGTGCCATCAGTGGGGGACAGCCGAACACTGAAGCTTTCTTT.

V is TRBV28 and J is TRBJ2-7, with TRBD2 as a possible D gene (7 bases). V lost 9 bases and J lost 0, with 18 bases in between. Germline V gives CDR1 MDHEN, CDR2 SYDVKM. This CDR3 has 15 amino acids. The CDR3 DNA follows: TGTGCCAGTGGAGGGGGGGCCCTTAGCTCCTACGAGCAGTACTTC. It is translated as CASGGGALSSYEQYF. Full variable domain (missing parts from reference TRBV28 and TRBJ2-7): DVKVTQSSRYLVKRTGEKVFLECVQDMDHENMFWYRQDPGLGLRLIYFSYDVKMKEKGDIPEGYSVSREKKERFSLILESASTNQTSMYLCASGGGALSSYEQYFGPGTRLTVT.

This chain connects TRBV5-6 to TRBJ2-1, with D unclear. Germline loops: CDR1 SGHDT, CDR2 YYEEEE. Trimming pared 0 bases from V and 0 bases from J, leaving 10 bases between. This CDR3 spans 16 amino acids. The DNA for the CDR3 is TGTGCCAGCAGCTTGGGGGGATTAAGCTCCTACAATGAGCAGTTCTTC. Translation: CASSLGGLSSYNEQFF.

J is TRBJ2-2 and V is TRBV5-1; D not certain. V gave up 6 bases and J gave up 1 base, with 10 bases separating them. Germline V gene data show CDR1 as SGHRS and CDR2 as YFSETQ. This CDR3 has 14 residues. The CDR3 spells CASNPRGNTGELFF. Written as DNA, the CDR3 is TGCGCCAGCAACCCCCGAGGGAACACCGGGGAGCTGTTTTTT.

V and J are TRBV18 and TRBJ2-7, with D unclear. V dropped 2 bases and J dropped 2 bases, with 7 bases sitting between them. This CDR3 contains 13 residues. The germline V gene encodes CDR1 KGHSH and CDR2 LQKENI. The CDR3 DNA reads TGTGCCAGCTCACCAATGGTTGCCTACGAGCAGTACTTC. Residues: CASSPMVAYEQYF.

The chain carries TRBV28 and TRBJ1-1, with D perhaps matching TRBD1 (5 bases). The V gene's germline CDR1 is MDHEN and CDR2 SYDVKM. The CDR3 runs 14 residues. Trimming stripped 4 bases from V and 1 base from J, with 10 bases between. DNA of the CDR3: TGTGCCAGCAGTTCGGGGGGACCGAACACTGAAGCTTTCTTT. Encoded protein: CASSSGGPNTEAFF.

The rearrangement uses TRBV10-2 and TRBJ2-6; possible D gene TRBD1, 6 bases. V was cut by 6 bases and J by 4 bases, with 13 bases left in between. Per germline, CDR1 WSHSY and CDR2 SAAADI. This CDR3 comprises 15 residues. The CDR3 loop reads CASRQGLAGANVLTF. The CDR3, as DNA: TGCGCCAGCAGACAGGGTTTGGCCGGGGCCAACGTCCTGACTTTC.

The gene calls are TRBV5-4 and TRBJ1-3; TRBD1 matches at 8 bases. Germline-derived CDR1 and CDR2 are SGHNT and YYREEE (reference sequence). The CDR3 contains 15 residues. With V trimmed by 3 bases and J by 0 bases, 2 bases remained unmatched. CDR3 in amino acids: CASSYDRGSGNTIYF. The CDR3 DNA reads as TGTGCCAGCAGCTATGACAGGGGCTCTGGAAACACCATATATTTT.

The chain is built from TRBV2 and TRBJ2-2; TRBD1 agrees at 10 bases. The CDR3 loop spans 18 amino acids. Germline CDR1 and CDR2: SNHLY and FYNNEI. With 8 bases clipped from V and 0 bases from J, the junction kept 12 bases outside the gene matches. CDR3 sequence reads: CASDPGQGRLSNTGELFF. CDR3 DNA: TGTGCCAGCGATCCGGGACAGGGGCGCCTCTCGAACACCGGGGAGCTGTTTTTT. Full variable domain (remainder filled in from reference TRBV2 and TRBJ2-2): EPEVTQTPSHQVTQMGQEVILRCVPISNHLYFYWYRQILGQKVEFLVSFYNNEISEKSEIFDDQFSVERPDGSNFTLKIRSTKLEDSAMYFCASDPGQGRLSNTGELFFGEGSRLTVL.

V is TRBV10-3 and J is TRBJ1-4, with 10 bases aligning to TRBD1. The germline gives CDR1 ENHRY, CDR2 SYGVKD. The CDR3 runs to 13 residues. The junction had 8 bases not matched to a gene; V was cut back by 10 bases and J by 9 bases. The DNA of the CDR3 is TGTGCCACCACCGGGACAGGGGAACAAAAACTGTTTTTT. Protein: CATTGTGEQKLFF.

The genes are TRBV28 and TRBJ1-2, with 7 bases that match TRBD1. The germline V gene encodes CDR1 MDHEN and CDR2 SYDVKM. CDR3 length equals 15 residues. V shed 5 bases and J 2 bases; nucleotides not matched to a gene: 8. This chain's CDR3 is CASSLLQGLNYGYTF. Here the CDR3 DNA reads TGTGCCAGCAGTCTTTTACAGGGGTTAAACTATGGCTACACCTTC.

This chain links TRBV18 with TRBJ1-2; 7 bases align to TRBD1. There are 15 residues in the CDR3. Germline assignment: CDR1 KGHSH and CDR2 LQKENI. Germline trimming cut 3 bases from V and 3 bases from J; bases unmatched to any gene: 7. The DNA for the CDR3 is TGTGCCAGCTCACCGCTACAGGGGAAAGACTATGGCTACACCTTC. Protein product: CASSPLQGKDYGYTF. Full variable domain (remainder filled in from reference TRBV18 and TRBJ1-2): NAGVMQNPRHLVRRRGQEARLRCSPMKGHSHVYWYRQLPEEGLKFMVYLQKENIIDESGMPKERFSAEFPKEGPSILRIQQVVRGDSAAYFCASSPLQGKDYGYTFGSGTRLTVV.

DNA for the CDR3: TGTGCCTCGCGCGGGGACAGGACATTCTCTGGGGCCAACGTCCTGACTTTC. As protein: CASRGDRTFSGANVLTF. This rearrangement joins TRBV10-3 to TRBJ2-6, with TRBD1 matching 8 bases. This CDR3 contains 17 residues. Germline loops: CDR1 ENHRY, CDR2 SYGVKD. V lost 11 bases, J lost 0 bases, and 12 bases stayed unmatched.

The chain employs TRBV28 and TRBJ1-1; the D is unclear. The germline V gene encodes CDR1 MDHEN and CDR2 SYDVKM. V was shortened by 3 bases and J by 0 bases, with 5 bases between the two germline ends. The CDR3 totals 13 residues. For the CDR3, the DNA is TGTGCCAGCAGTTTCTGGGTGAACACTGAAGCTTTCTTT. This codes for CASSFWVNTEAFF.

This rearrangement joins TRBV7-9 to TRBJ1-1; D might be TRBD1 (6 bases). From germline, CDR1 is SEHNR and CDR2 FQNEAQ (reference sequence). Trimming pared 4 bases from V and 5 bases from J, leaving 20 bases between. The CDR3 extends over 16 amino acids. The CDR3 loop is CASSSTRGQGGTEAFF. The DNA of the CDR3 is TGTGCCAGCAGCTCTACTCGGGGGCAGGGAGGGACTGAAGCTTTCTTT. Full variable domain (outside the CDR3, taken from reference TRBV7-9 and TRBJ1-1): DTGVSQNPRHKITKRGQNVTFRCDPISEHNRLYWYRQTLGQGPEFLTYFQNEAQLEKSRLLSDRFSAERPKGSFSTLEIQRTEQGDSAMYLCASSSTRGQGGTEAFFGQGTRLTVV.

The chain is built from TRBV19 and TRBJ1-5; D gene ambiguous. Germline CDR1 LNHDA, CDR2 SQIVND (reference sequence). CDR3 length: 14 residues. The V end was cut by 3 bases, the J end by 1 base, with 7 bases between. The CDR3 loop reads CASSILGSNQPQHF. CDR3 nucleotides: TGTGCCAGTAGTATTCTTGGAAGCAATCAGCCCCAGCATTTT.

The CDR3 DNA follows: TGTGCCAGCAGTTTCGACGTAGCATATGGCTACACCTTC. This sequence encodes CASSFDVAYGYTF. The chain recombines TRBV6-5 with TRBJ1-2; unclear D gene. Trimming pared 4 bases from V and 5 bases from J, leaving 11 bases between. The V gene's germline CDR1 is MNHEY and CDR2 SVGAGI. There are 13 residues in the CDR3.

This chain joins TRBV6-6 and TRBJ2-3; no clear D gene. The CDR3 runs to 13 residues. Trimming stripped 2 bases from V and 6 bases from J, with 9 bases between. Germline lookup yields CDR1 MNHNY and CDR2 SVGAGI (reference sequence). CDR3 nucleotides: TGTGCCAGCAGTTACGACTCGATTGATACGCAGTATTTT. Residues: CASSYDSIDTQYF.

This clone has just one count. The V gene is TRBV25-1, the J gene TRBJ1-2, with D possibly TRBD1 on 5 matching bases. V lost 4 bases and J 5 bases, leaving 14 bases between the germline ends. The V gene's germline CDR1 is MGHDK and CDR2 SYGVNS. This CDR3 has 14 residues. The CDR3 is CASSAMGVWYGYTF. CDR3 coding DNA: TGTGCCAGCAGTGCCATGGGGGTTTGGTATGGCTACACCTTC.

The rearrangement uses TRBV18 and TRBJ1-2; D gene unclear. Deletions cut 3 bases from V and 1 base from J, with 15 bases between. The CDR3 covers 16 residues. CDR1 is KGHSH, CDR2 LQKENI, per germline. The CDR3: CASSPRHPPDNYGYTF. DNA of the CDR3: TGTGCCAGCTCACCGCGGCACCCGCCCGATAACTATGGCTACACCTTC.